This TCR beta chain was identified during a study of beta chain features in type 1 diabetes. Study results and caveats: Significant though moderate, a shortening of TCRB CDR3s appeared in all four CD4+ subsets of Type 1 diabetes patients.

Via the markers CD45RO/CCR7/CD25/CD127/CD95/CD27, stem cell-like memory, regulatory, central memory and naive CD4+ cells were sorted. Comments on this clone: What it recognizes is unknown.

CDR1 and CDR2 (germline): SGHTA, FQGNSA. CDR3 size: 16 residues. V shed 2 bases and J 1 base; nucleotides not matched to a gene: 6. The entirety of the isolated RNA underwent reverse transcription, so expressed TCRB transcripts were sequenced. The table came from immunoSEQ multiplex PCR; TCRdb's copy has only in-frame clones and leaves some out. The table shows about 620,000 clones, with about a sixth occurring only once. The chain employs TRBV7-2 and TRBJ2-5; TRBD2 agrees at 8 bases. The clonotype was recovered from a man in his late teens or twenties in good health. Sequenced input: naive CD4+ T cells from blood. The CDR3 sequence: CASSLIAGTSQETQYF. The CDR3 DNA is TGTGCCAGCAGCTTAATCGCCGGGACTAGCCAAGAGACCCAGTACTTC.